The clone carrying this T cell receptor (beta chain) was detected only once. The data were taken from a study of blood T cell repertoires in COVID-19. Study-level information: There were acute and convalescent COVID-19 samples, and they came from the United States, Italy and Spain. T cells, B-cell-depleted T cells, or PBMCs supplied cDNA or gDNA.

Assay: immunoSEQ multiplex PCR; the TCRdb copy retains only in-frame clones and omits some. The sample includes fewer than 80,000 clones, around 80% seen only once; the top ten take about 9.8%. The V gene's germline CDR1 is SGHAT and CDR2 FQNNGV. J lost 5 bases, V lost 1 base, and 6 bases had no gene match. The CDR3 is made up of 15 amino acids. The sequence came from a woman aged 80 or over with acute or convalescent COVID-19. Source material: peripheral blood. This chain joins TRBV11-2 and TRBJ2-5, with 8 bases identical to TRBD1. The CDR3 reads CASSLGLAGGETQYF. The CDR3 nucleotides are TGTGCCAGCAGCTTAGGGCTAGCAGGGGGCGAGACCCAGTACTTC. Full variable domain (rest looked up from reference TRBV11-2 and TRBJ2-5): EAGVAQSPRYKIIEKRQSVAFWCNPISGHATLYWYQQILGQGPKLLIQFQNNGVVDDSQLPKDRFSAERLKGVDSTLKIQPAKLEDSAVYLCASSLGLAGGETQYFGPGTRLLVL.